This T cell receptor beta chain was recorded in a study of identical twins. Whole-study findings and limits: Abundant beta clonotypes from cord blood had fewer insertions, unlike memory repertoires, which showed none.

TCRdb recomputed calls from the 5' RACE reads with MiXCR, one row per CDR3 protein. The sample yields nearly 900,000 distinct CDR3 sequences, 9% to 15% seen once. The germline V gene encodes CDR1 LNHDA and CDR2 SQIVND (reference sequence). V gave up 3 bases and J gave up 3 bases, with 8 bases separating them. CDR3 size: 13 residues. This clonotype was seen a few times. The antigen is not known. The same sample was also studied in work on yellow fever vaccine responses in identical twins.

The clonotype originates from a woman aged 18-29 years in good health. Sequencing input: PBMCs. This sequence joins TRBV19 and TRBJ1-1; D remains unclear. CDR3 region: CASSIRSYTEAFF. The CDR3, as DNA: TGTGCCAGTAGTATCCGCAGTTACACTGAAGCTTTCTTT.